The rows below give T cell receptor beta chains drawn from one sample of a study of shared clonotypes between healthy human individuals. Repertoires were generated with immunoSEQ multiplex PCR, while TCRdb's copy carries only in-frame clones and drops some. The sample yields around 1,100,000 clones, around 77% seen once. Specimen: memory CD4+ T cells from PBMCs. These receptors all stem from a man aged 18-30 years in good health. Some clones in this sample may be carry-over from other donors' samples. Both conserved end residues are part of each CDR3. The D gene is left open where the match is weak. Rows give clone size only sometimes, using once, few, many, or a class for an expanded clone.

j_call d_call v_call clone_size cdr3_aa cdr3_nt
TRBJ2-1 TRBD1 TRBV6-6 - CASSDGQDPYNEQFF TGTGCCAGCAGTGATGGACAGGATCCCTACAATGAGCAGTTCTTC
TRBJ2-7 TRBD2 TRBV9 - CASSVGMAGDSYEQYF TGTGCCAGCAGCGTAGGTATGGCGGGGGACTCCTACGAGCAGTACTTC
TRBJ1-1 - TRBV7-9 few CASSSRASRGGTEAFF TGTGCCAGCAGCTCACGAGCGAGCAGGGGTGGAACTGAAGCTTTCTTT
TRBJ2-7 - TRBV9 - CASSPRDLTNEQYF TGTGCCAGCAGCCCCCGGGATCTCACAAACGAGCAGTACTTC
TRBJ2-7 - TRBV5-1 - CASSVQGSGYEQYF TGCGCCAGCAGCGTCCAAGGTAGCGGCTACGAGCAGTACTTC
TRBJ1-4 TRBD1 TRBV4-3 - CASSQGGQGGEKLFF TGCGCCAGCAGCCAAGGCGGACAGGGTGGCGAAAAACTGTTTTTT
TRBJ2-3 - TRBV28 few CASSLSADTQYF TGTGCCAGCAGTTTGTCGGCAGATACGCAGTATTTT
TRBJ2-7 TRBD1 TRBV14 - CASSQVHYRGRVTYEQYF TGTGCCAGCAGCCAAGTTCATTACAGGGGGCGAGTCACCTACGAGCAGTACTTC
TRBJ1-3 - TRBV7-9 - CASSSQPGGPGNTIYF TGTGCCAGCAGCTCGCAGCCGGGGGGACCTGGAAACACCATATATTTT
TRBJ2-4 - TRBV28 - CASSFGRGGGKNIQYF TGTGCCAGCAGTTTCGGACGAGGAGGGGGCAAAAACATTCAGTACTTC
TRBJ1-5 - TRBV19 few CASSSDAYQPQHF TGTGCCAGTAGTTCGGACGCGTATCAGCCCCAGCATTTT
TRBJ2-2 - TRBV2 - CASSAPPRTNTGELFF TGTGCCAGCAGTGCCCCCCCTAGAACGAACACCGGGGAGCTGTTTTTT
TRBJ2-5 - TRBV7-2 - CASSFAPGLQETQYF TGTGCCAGCAGCTTCGCACCGGGATTACAAGAGACCCAGTACTTC
TRBJ2-6 - TRBV6-1 - CASSDRGLGNVLTF TGTGCCAGCAGTGACAGGGGTCTAGGAAACGTCCTGACTTTC
TRBJ2-7 - TRBV30 - CAWSDTSHSYEQYF TGTGCCTGGAGTGACACGTCTCACAGCTACGAGCAGTACTTC
TRBJ2-7 TRBD2 TRBV28 - CASTTGGGTGGYEQYF TGTGCCAGCACCACCGGGGGAGGAACGGGGGGATACGAGCAGTACTTC
TRBJ2-3 - TRBV15 - CATSVVIDGGTDTQYF TGTGCCACCAGCGTCGTTATCGACGGGGGCACAGATACGCAGTATTTT
TRBJ2-7 - TRBV5-1 - CASSLAAGGSNYEQYF TGCGCCAGCAGCTTGGCCGCTGGCGGGTCGAACTACGAGCAGTACTTC
TRBJ2-1 - TRBV28 - CASSLRPRYNEQFF TGTGCCAGCAGTTTGAGGCCCCGCTACAATGAGCAGTTCTTC
TRBJ1-3 - TRBV5-1 - CASSLVESSGNTIYF TGCGCCAGCAGCTTGGTGGAATCCTCTGGAAACACCATATATTTT
TRBJ1-2 - TRBV6-6 - CASTRGGVGYGYTF TGTGCCAGCACCCGGGGGGGGGTGGGCTATGGCTACACCTTC
TRBJ1-1 TRBD1 TRBV11-3 once CASSFQGGNTEAFF TGTGCCAGCAGCTTTCAGGGGGGAAACACTGAAGCTTTCTTT
TRBJ2-3 TRBD2 TRBV11-2 - CASSLSGSRNTQYF TGTGCCAGCAGCCTCAGCGGGAGTAGAAATACGCAGTATTTT
TRBJ2-3 - TRBV6-1 - CASSLRGDLTDTQYF TGTGCCAGCAGCCTAAGAGGGGATTTGACAGATACGCAGTATTTT
TRBJ1-1 - TRBV28 - CASRHGRSMNTEAFF TGTGCCAGCAGACACGGACGGTCGATGAACACTGAAGCTTTCTTT
TRBJ2-1 TRBD1 TRBV18 - CASSPRGQGGNEQFF TGTGCCAGCTCACCACGAGGACAGGGGGGCAATGAGCAGTTCTTC
TRBJ1-1 - TRBV28 - CASSWGTEAFF TGTGCCAGCAGTTGGGGCACTGAAGCTTTCTTT
TRBJ1-1 - TRBV6-1 - CASRPGGHMNTEAFF TGTGCCAGCAGGCCCGGCGGCCACATGAACACTGAAGCTTTCTTT
TRBJ2-2 TRBD2 TRBV7-2 few CASSFPGLAGGGELFF TGTGCCAGCAGCTTCCCGGGACTAGCGGGAGGCGGGGAGCTGTTTTTT
TRBJ2-1 - TRBV4-2 - CASSPESSYNEQFF TGTGCCAGCAGCCCAGAAAGCTCCTACAATGAGCAGTTCTTC
TRBJ2-7 - TRBV13 - CASSILGRGRDEQYF TGTGCCAGCAGTATCTTGGGCAGGGGTCGGGACGAGCAGTACTTC
TRBJ2-1 TRBD2 TRBV7-3 - CASSPRTSGSGYNEQFF TGTGCCAGCAGCCCCAGGACTAGCGGGAGTGGGTACAATGAGCAGTTCTTC
TRBJ2-7 - TRBV28 once CASSLSSWSSYEQYF TGTGCCAGCAGTTTATCTAGCTGGAGCTCCTACGAGCAGTACTTC
TRBJ1-1 - TRBV9 - CASSVVGGDTEAFF TGTGCCAGCAGCGTAGTTGGGGGCGACACTGAAGCTTTCTTT
TRBJ2-7 TRBD1 TRBV23-1 - CASSPLLGPGQENYEQYF TGCGCCAGCAGTCCACTCTTGGGGCCCGGACAGGAAAACTACGAGCAGTACTTC
TRBJ2-3 - TRBV11-2 - CASSLVGGGPPTDTQYF TGTGCCAGCAGCTTAGTAGGAGGGGGGCCCCCGACAGATACGCAGTATTTT
TRBJ2-7 TRBD1 TRBV19 once CASRATGVRQEQYF TGTGCCAGTAGGGCGACAGGGGTGCGTCAGGAGCAGTACTTC
TRBJ1-1 TRBD1 TRBV28 - CASSNPGTAWGTEAFF TGTGCCAGCAGTAACCCAGGGACAGCCTGGGGGACTGAAGCTTTCTTT
TRBJ1-2 TRBD1 TRBV7-2 - CASSLAGQLNYGYTF TGTGCCAGCAGCCTAGCGGGACAGCTGAACTATGGCTACACCTTC
TRBJ2-7 - TRBV28 many CASSLDYEQYF TGTGCCAGCAGTTTAGACTACGAGCAGTACTTC
TRBJ2-7 TRBD1 TRBV18 - CASSPAGQGAYEQYF TGTGCCAGCTCACCAGCAGGACAGGGGGCATACGAGCAGTACTTC
TRBJ2-7 - TRBV7-2 - CASSYRRGAYEQYF TGTGCCAGCAGCTACCGTAGGGGTGCCTACGAGCAGTACTTC
TRBJ2-5 TRBD2 TRBV7-9 - CASSLPLADQETQYF TGTGCCAGCAGCCTCCCACTAGCGGACCAAGAGACCCAGTACTTC
TRBJ2-7 - TRBV29-1 - CSGGWSYEQYF TGCAGCGGCGGATGGTCCTACGAGCAGTACTTC
TRBJ1-1 TRBD1 TRBV5-1 - CASSPPGTGIGEAFF TGCGCCAGCAGCCCCCCCGGGACAGGGATCGGCGAAGCTTTCTTT
TRBJ2-7 TRBD1 TRBV15 few CATSERQGVGYEQYF TGTGCCACCAGCGAACGACAGGGGGTGGGGTACGAGCAGTACTTC
TRBJ1-1 TRBD1 TRBV30 - CAWSRADREAAEAFF TGTGCCTGGAGTAGGGCGGACAGGGAGGCCGCTGAAGCTTTCTTT
TRBJ1-4 - TRBV5-1 - CASSLALGSEKLFF TGCGCCAGCAGCTTGGCCCTAGGTAGTGAAAAACTGTTTTTT
TRBJ1-1 - TRBV5-5 - CASSFAGGFNTEAFF TGTGCCAGCAGCTTTGCCGGGGGCTTTAACACTGAAGCTTTCTTT
TRBJ1-4 TRBD1 TRBV5-1 - CASSWGQVATNEKLFF TGCGCCAGCAGCTGGGGACAGGTTGCAACTAATGAAAAACTGTTTTTT
TRBJ1-2 - TRBV30 - CAWSPGKGYTF TGTGCCTGGAGTCCCGGGAAGGGCTACACCTTC
TRBJ1-1 - TRBV5-1 once CASSLFGGTEAFF TGCGCCAGCAGCTTGTTTGGGGGTACTGAAGCTTTCTTT